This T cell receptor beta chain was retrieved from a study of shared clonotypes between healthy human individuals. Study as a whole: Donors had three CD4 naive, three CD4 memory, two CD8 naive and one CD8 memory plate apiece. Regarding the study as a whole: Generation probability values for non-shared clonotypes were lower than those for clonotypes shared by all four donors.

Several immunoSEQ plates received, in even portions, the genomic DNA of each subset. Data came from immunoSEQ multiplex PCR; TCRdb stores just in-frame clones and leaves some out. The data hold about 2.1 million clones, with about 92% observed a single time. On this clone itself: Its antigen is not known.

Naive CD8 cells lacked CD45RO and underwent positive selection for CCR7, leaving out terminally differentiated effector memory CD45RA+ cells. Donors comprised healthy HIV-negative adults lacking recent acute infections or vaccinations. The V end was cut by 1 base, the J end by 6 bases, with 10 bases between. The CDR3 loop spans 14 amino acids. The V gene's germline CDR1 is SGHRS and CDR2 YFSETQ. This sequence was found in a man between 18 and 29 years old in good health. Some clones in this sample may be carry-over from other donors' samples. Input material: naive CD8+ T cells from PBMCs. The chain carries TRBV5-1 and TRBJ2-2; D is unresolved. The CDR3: CASSLLRPAGELFF. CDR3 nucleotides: TGCGCCAGCAGCTTGCTCAGACCCGCCGGGGAGCTGTTTTTT.